This entry describes one T cell receptor beta chain. Clones were read by immunoSEQ multiplex PCR, and TCRdb kept only the in-frame ones, dropping some. The sample includes about 180,000 clones, about 85% of them seen just once. This entry comes from a study of blood T cell repertoires in COVID-19. Study summary: Both acute and convalescent COVID-19 samples were obtained from the United States, Italy and Spain.

The sample was peripheral blood. This clonotype was sampled from a man older than 75 with COVID-19, enrolled during active disease.

As DNA, the CDR3 is TGTGCCAGCAGCGTACTAGTGGGGCCTAGCAATCAGCCCCAGCATTTT. Translation: CASSVLVGPSNQPQHF. The chain employs TRBV9 and TRBJ1-5, with a weak D call TRBD1 (5 bases). V lost 1 base to trimming and J lost 0 bases, with 11 bases between them. Germline V gene sequence: CDR1 SGDLS, CDR2 YYNGEE. The CDR3 is 16 residues long.